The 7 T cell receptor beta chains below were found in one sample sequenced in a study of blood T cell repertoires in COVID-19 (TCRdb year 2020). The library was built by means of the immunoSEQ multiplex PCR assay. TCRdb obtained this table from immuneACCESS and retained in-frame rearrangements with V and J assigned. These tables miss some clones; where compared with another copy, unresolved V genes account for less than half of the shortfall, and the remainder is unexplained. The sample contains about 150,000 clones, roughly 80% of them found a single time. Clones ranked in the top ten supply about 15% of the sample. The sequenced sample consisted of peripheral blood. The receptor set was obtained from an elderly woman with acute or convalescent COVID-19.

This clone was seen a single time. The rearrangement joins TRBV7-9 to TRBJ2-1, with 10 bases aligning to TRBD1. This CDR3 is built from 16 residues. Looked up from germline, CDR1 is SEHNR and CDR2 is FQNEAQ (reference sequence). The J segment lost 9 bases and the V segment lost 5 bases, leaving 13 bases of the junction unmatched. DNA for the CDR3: TGTGCCAGCAGCCCTGCCGGGACAGGGGAATTGGGTGAGCAGTTCTTC. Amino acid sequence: CASSPAGTGELGEQFF.

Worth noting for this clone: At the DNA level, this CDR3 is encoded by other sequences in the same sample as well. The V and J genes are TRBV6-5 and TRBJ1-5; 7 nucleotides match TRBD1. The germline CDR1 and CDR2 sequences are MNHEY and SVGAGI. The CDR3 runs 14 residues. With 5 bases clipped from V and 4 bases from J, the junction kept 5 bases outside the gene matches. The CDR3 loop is CASSRQGGNQPQHF. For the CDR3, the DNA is TGTGCCAGCAGTAGACAGGGAGGTAATCAGCCCCAGCATTTT.

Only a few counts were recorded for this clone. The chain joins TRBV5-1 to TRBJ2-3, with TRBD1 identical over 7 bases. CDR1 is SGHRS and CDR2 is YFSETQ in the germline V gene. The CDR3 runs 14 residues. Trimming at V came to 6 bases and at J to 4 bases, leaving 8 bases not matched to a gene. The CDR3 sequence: CASMVTGYPDTQYF. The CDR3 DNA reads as TGCGCCAGCATGGTGACAGGGTATCCAGATACGCAGTATTTT.

CDR3 residues: CAGRDRITDTQYF. CDR3 DNA sequence: TGTGCCGGCCGGGACAGGATCACAGATACGCAGTATTTT. This sequence joins TRBV6-5 and TRBJ2-3, with TRBD1 identical over 8 bases. CDR1 is MNHEY, CDR2 SVGAGI, per germline. CDR3 length: 13 amino acids. The V and J ends lost 11 bases and 2 bases, in that order; junction bases with no gene match: 6.

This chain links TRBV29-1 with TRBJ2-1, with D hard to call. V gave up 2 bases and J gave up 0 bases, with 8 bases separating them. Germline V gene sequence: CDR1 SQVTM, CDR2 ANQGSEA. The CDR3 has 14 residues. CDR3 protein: CSVESASSYNEQFF. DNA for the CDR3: TGCAGCGTTGAATCAGCGAGCTCCTACAATGAGCAGTTCTTC.

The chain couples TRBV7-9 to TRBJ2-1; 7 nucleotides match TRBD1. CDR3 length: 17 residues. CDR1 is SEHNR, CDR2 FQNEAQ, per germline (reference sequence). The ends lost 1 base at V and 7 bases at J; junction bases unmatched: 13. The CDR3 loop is CASSLGGGTADANEQFF. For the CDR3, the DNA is TGTGCCAGCAGCTTAGGAGGTGGGACAGCCGATGCTAATGAGCAGTTCTTC. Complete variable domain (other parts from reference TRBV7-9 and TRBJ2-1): DTGVSQNPRHKITKRGQNVTFRCDPISEHNRLYWYRQTLGQGPEFLTYFQNEAQLEKSRLLSDRFSAERPKGSFSTLEIQRTEQGDSAMYLCASSLGGGTADANEQFFGPGTRLTVL.

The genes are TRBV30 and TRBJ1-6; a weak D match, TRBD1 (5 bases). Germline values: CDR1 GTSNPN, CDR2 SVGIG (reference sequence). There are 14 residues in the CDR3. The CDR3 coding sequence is TGTGCGCGAGAGGAGGGGTTTCGGAATTCACCCCTCCACTTT. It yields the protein CAREEGFRNSPLHF.